This T cell receptor beta chain was recovered during a study of T cells in Graves' hyperthyroidism and ophthalmopathy. TCR beta CDR3 sequences were amplified from RNA transcripts. The study used the HTBI primer set for a first-round RT-PCR of the TCR CDR3. TCRdb re-called the multiplex PCR reads with MiXCR, one entry per CDR3 protein. The table includes fewer than 500,000 distinct CDR3 sequences, roughly 14% detected once. The CDR3 extends over 21 amino acids. The V gene lost 0 bases and the J gene lost 0 bases, with 25 bases spanning the gap. Germline V gene lookup returns CDR1 SGHRS and CDR2 YFSETQ. This clonotype was counted many times.

This receptor was obtained from a man aged 18 to 35 with Graves' ophthalmopathy. The chain has TRBV5-1 and TRBJ2-1, with D possibly being TRBD2 (5 bases). The sequenced sample was blood. The CDR3 region is CASSLVRGTQRSRSSYNEQFF. In DNA, the CDR3 is TGCGCCAGCAGCTTGGTTCGAGGTACCCAGCGGAGCCGGAGCTCCTACAATGAGCAGTTCTTC.